This TCR beta chain was recorded in a study of regulatory T cells in long-lasting Graves disease. Study-wide points: Researchers reported studying only peripheral blood, not thyroid tissue. Newly diagnosed disease favored TRBV20-1 and TRBJ2-1 over persistent disease.

The CDR3 length is 17 residues. V shed 7 bases and J shed 0 bases, with 16 bases lying between them. Germline CDR1 MDHEN, CDR2 SYDVKM. The time point is: newly diagnosed GD, antithyroid drugs for less than 3 months. Generation of the TCR library employed RNA extracted from PBMCs. Doctors identified Graves' disease using the American Thyroid Association guidelines. This clonotype was picked up many times. The antigen is undetermined. HTBI primers from iRepertoire and Arm-PCR of CDR3 regions yielded the TCR beta libraries. Original handling: Looking across samples, the authors found some 67 TRBV and 12 to 15 TRBJ segments. Via MiXCR, TCRdb re-called the multiplex PCR reads, giving one row per CDR3 protein. What appears here as the V and J calls and clone size reflects TCRdb's work, not the paper's. Altogether 350,000 to 400,000 distinct CDR3 sequences are present, roughly a sixth being singletons, with the ten largest covering about 20%.

V is TRBV28 and J is TRBJ2-6, with a weak D call TRBD1 (6 bases). The starting material was peripheral blood mononuclear cells (PBMCs), obtained at new diagnosis, from a patient treated with antithyroid drugs. The clonotype originates from a female donor with Graves disease. The DNA of the CDR3 is TGTGCCAGCAATCGTCCAGGGGTTCACTCTGGGGCCAACGTCCTGACTTTC. This translates into CASNRPGVHSGANVLTF.